This passage covers 5 T cell receptor beta chains from one sample sequenced in a study of a mutant IDH1 vaccine in newly diagnosed glioma. These receptors have no identified antigens. Time point given: week 23, last vaccination. Vaccination comprised doses that each held 300 ug of mutant IDH1 20-mer peptide, plus topical imiquimod. Clones were read by immunoSEQ multiplex PCR, and TCRdb kept only the in-frame ones, dropping some. The table lists some 80,000 clones, approximately 85% of them singletons. Sequencing was performed on PBMCs, taken from a glioma patient whose treatment included an IDH1 peptide vaccine. Source of these receptors: a woman aged 45-59 years with glioma.

This clone was recorded once. The V gene is TRBV9, the J gene TRBJ1-1, with D possibly TRBD1 on 6 matching bases. The CDR3 has 14 amino acids. The V end was cut by 0 bases, the J end by 5 bases, with 11 bases between. The germline gives CDR1 SGDLS, CDR2 YYNGEE. CDR3 sequence reads: CASSVAPGDTEAFF. For the CDR3, the DNA is TGTGCCAGCAGCGTAGCTCCAGGGGATACTGAAGCTTTCTTT.

The CDR3 sequence is CASSPGLYGYTF. The CDR3 region has the DNA TGTGCCAGCAGCCCGGGACTTTATGGCTACACCTTC. This rearrangement joins TRBV6-6 to TRBJ1-2; D may be TRBD1 (5 bases). Germline CDR1 MNHNY, CDR2 SVGAGI (reference sequence). The V gene lost 6 bases and the J gene lost 5 bases, with 10 bases spanning the gap. The CDR3 runs to 12 residues.

The rearrangement links TRBV7-3 to TRBJ2-3; D call uncertain. The CDR3 covers 15 residues. V shed 1 base and J shed 2 bases, with 10 bases lying between them. Germline V lookup: CDR1 SGHTA, CDR2 FQGTGA. The CDR3 protein is CASSLIGRHTDTQYF. CDR3 bases: TGTGCCAGCAGCTTAATTGGCAGACACACAGATACGCAGTATTTT.

J is TRBJ1-6 and V is TRBV28; no reliable D call. Between the trimmed V and J ends, which lost 4 bases and 10 bases, there was a span of 20 bases. Germline CDR1 is MDHEN and CDR2 is SYDVKM. There are 16 residues in the CDR3. The CDR3, as DNA: TGTGCCAGCAGTTCCCTACTCCTTATTAGCCACTCACCCCTCCACTTT. Protein product: CASSSLLLISHSPLHF.

A single count supports this clone. The chain joins TRBV11-2 to TRBJ1-2; 9 bases are a match to TRBD1. V dropped 5 bases and J dropped 4; count of bases not matched to a gene: 5. Looked up from germline, CDR1 is SGHAT and CDR2 is FQNNGV. There are 14 residues in the CDR3. CDR3 bases: TGTGCCAGCAGCATCCGACAGGGGGTCTATGGCTACACCTTC. It encodes CASSIRQGVYGYTF.